A selection of T cell receptor beta chains follows, all from one sample in a study of blood T cell repertoires in COVID-19. Generated by immunoSEQ multiplex PCR, the TCRdb table keeps only in-frame clones and is missing some. Of some 40,000 clones in the sample, around 92% were seen once. The sequenced sample was peripheral blood. These receptors all stem from a woman of 80 years or more with acute or convalescent COVID-19. The CDR3 runs from the conserved cysteine through the conserved F or W. A D gene is named only where the DNA matches it firmly. Rows give clone size only sometimes, using once, few, many, or a class for an expanded clone.

CDR3aa | CDR3nt | v_gene | d_gene | abundance | j_gene
CASSLQGFNSPLHF | TGTGCCAGCAGTTTACAGGGCTTCAATTCACCCCTCCACTTT | TRBV6-5 | NA | NA | TRBJ1-6
CASSLEGASYNEQFF | TGCGCCAGCAGCTTGGAAGGGGCGTCCTACAATGAGCAGTTCTTC | TRBV5-1 | NA | once | TRBJ2-1
CSAELYKGGDGYTF | TGCAGCGCTGAGCTATACAAAGGGGGAGATGGCTACACCTTC | TRBV29-1 | NA | NA | TRBJ1-2
CASSAQGLGYSNQPQHF | TGTGCCAGTAGTGCCCAGGGGTTGGGATATAGCAATCAGCCCCAGCATTTT | TRBV19 | NA | NA | TRBJ1-5
CASSVGAGAGNYGYTF | TGTGCCAGCAGCGTGGGGGCGGGTGCCGGAAACTATGGCTACACCTTC | TRBV5-4 | NA | NA | TRBJ1-2
CASNRGTNTGELFF | TGTGCCAGCAACAGGGGAACTAACACCGGGGAGCTGTTTTTT | TRBV2 | TRBD1 | once | TRBJ2-2
CATSGKDRDYGYTF | TGTGCCACCAGTGGCAAAGACAGGGACTATGGCTACACCTTC | TRBV24-1 | TRBD1 | NA | TRBJ1-2
CASSEEVAAGLYTEAFF | TGTGCCAGCAGTGAAGAGGTGGCCGCGGGGTTATACACTGAAGCTTTCTTT | TRBV6-1 | NA | NA | TRBJ1-1
CASSPWTVANYGYTF | TGTGCCAGCAGCCCTTGGACAGTAGCTAACTATGGCTACACCTTC | TRBV9 | NA | NA | TRBJ1-2
CASSYRGTGGRDEQFF | TGTGCCAGCAGTTACAGAGGGACAGGGGGTAGGGATGAGCAGTTCTTC | TRBV6-2/TRBV6-3 | TRBD1 | NA | TRBJ2-1
CASQTGIAGNTIYF | TGTGCCAGCCAGACAGGGATCGCTGGAAACACCATATATTTT | TRBV5-6 | TRBD1 | NA | TRBJ1-3
CASSETVSGNTIYF | TGTGCCAGCAGTGAGACAGTCTCTGGAAACACCATATATTTT | TRBV6-1 | NA | few | TRBJ1-3
CASSPDSNEKLFF | TGCGCCAGCAGCCCGGACAGTAATGAAAAACTGTTTTTT | TRBV5-1 | NA | NA | TRBJ1-4
CASSDERASNNSPLHF | TGTGCCAGCAGTGACGAGCGGGCTAGTAATAATTCACCCCTCCACTTT | TRBV2 | NA | once | TRBJ1-6
CASSPLDRVSYGYTF | TGTGCCAGCAGCCCACTGGACAGGGTTTCCTATGGCTACACCTTC | TRBV5-6 | TRBD1 | NA | TRBJ1-2
CAISHEAGTTDTQYF | TGTGCCATCAGCCATGAAGCGGGGACCACAGATACGCAGTATTTT | TRBV10-3 | TRBD2 | NA | TRBJ2-3
CASSRVGAGEETQYF | TGTGCCAGCAGCAGGGTGGGAGCGGGGGAAGAGACCCAGTACTTC | TRBV6-5 | TRBD2 | NA | TRBJ2-5
CASSGAGLTSPLHF | TGTGCCAGCAGCGGAGCAGGGCTAACTTCACCCCTCCACTTT | TRBV5-5 | NA | few | TRBJ1-6
CASRGAFYEQYF | TGTGCCAGCAGGGGGGCATTCTACGAGCAGTACTTC | TRBV28 | NA | NA | TRBJ2-7
CASSTRSRGGNEQYF | TGTGCCAGCAGTACCCGTAGTAGGGGCGGGAACGAGCAGTACTTC | TRBV2 | NA | NA | TRBJ2-7
CASSWGQDMNTEAFF | TGTGCCAGCAGCTGGGGACAGGACATGAACACTGAAGCTTTCTTT | TRBV11-2 | TRBD1 | NA | TRBJ1-1
CASSHPGTDTQYF | TGTGCCAGCAGTCATCCGGGCACAGATACGCAGTATTTT | TRBV6-5 | NA | NA | TRBJ2-3
CATSRGDTQNYGYTF | TGTGCCACCAGCAGAGGGGACACCCAGAACTATGGCTACACCTTC | TRBV15 | NA | NA | TRBJ1-2
CASRVLAGAETQYF | TGTGCCAGCAGGGTGTTAGCGGGGGCTGAGACCCAGTACTTC | TRBV2 | TRBD2 | NA | TRBJ2-5
CASGLGVGELFF | TGTGCTAGTGGTTTAGGGGTCGGGGAGCTGTTTTTT | TRBV12-5 | NA | NA | TRBJ2-2
CASSPRTDSYEQYF | TGTGCCAGCAGCCCTCGGACTGACTCCTACGAGCAGTACTTC | TRBV7-2 | NA | NA | TRBJ2-7
CASSLLPGFGTDTQYF | TGTGCCAGCAGTTTATTACCAGGGTTCGGCACAGATACGCAGTATTTT | TRBV27 | NA | NA | TRBJ2-3
CASSRYSSSYEQYF | TGTGCCAGCAGCCGCTACAGCAGCTCCTACGAGCAGTACTTC | TRBV3-1/TRBV3-2 | NA | NA | TRBJ2-7
CASSYRTAFSTDTQYF | TGTGCCAGCAGTTACCGGACAGCTTTTAGCACAGATACGCAGTATTTT | TRBV6-2/TRBV6-3 | NA | NA | TRBJ2-3
CASSRQDYTEAFF | TGTGCCAGTAGTAGACAGGACTACACTGAAGCTTTCTTT | TRBV19 | NA | NA | TRBJ1-1
CASSLWTGQNQPQHF | TGTGCCAGCAGCCTATGGACAGGTCAAAATCAGCCCCAGCATTTT | TRBV7-2 | TRBD1 | NA | TRBJ1-5
CASSILGTGYGYTF | TGTGCCAGTAGTATTTTGGGGACAGGCTATGGCTACACCTTC | TRBV19 | TRBD1 | NA | TRBJ1-2
CASSYGRGATDTQYF | TGTGCCAGCAGTTACGGGCGGGGGGCCACAGATACGCAGTATTTT | TRBV6-6 | TRBD2 | NA | TRBJ2-3
CASRAGPGHNEQFF | TGCGCCAGCAGAGCGGGGCCCGGACACAATGAGCAGTTCTTC | TRBV5-1 | TRBD2 | NA | TRBJ2-1
CASSPGDNYGYTF | TGTGCCAGCAGCCCAGGGGATAACTATGGCTACACCTTC | TRBV7-9 | NA | NA | TRBJ1-2
CASSLEDYTQETQYF | TGTGCCAGCAGCTTAGAGGACTACACACAAGAGACCCAGTACTTC | TRBV7-9 | NA | once | TRBJ2-5
CASSNEEGYGYTF | TGTGCCAGCAGCAACGAGGAGGGGTATGGCTACACCTTC | TRBV2 | NA | NA | TRBJ1-2
CASSLLDRDYEQYF | TGTGCCAGCAGCTTGCTTGACAGAGACTACGAGCAGTACTTC | TRBV5-6 | NA | NA | TRBJ2-7
CASSEEQGTNYGYTF | TGCGCCAGCAGCGAAGAACAGGGAACTAACTATGGCTACACCTTC | TRBV5-1 | NA | NA | TRBJ1-2
CASSPRTGRDTEAFF | TGTGCCAGCTCACCAAGAACGGGGAGGGACACTGAAGCTTTCTTT | TRBV18 | NA | NA | TRBJ1-1
CAWSEPPHRAAHF | TGTGCCTGGAGCGAACCCCCCCACAGGGCTGCGCATTTT | TRBV30 | NA | NA | TRBJ1-5
CATAPARGQGQETQYF | TGTGCCACCGCACCAGCTCGAGGTCAGGGGCAAGAGACCCAGTACTTC | TRBV6-6 | NA | once | TRBJ2-5
CSVSQGYETQYF | TGCAGCGTTTCACAGGGGTACGAGACCCAGTACTTC | TRBV29-1 | TRBD1 | NA | TRBJ2-5
CASSISPRGWETQYF | TGTGCCAGTAGTATAAGCCCCAGGGGCTGGGAGACCCAGTACTTC | TRBV19 | NA | NA | TRBJ2-5
CASSLLSNPSPLHF | TGTGCCAGCAGCTTACTATCGAATCCTTCACCCCTCCACTTT | TRBV7-8 | NA | NA | TRBJ1-6
CASSMRGGTGELFF | TGTGCCAGTAGTATGAGGGGAGGAACCGGGGAGCTGTTTTTT | TRBV19 | NA | NA | TRBJ2-2
CASSNNRTGPRYEQYF | TGTGCCAGCAGCAATAACAGGACAGGTCCACGCTACGAGCAGTACTTC | TRBV21-1 | NA | NA | TRBJ2-7
CASSRHRGNTDTQYF | TGTGCCAGCAGTCGACACAGGGGGAACACAGATACGCAGTATTTT | TRBV11-3 | TRBD1 | NA | TRBJ2-3
CASSLQGPYGYTF | TGTGCCAGCAGCCTACAGGGGCCTTATGGCTACACCTTC | TRBV7-8 | TRBD1 | NA | TRBJ1-2
CASSPPGQGTLGQYF | TGTGCCAGCAGCCCTCCGGGACAAGGTACTTTAGGGCAGTACTTC | TRBV7-8 | NA | NA | TRBJ2-7
CASSPGGGASNEQFF | TGCGCCAGCAGCCCAGGAGGGGGGGCCTCCAATGAGCAGTTCTTC | TRBV5-1 | NA | NA | TRBJ2-1
CASSFTGMNTEAFF | TGTGCCAGCAGCTTCACCGGGATGAACACTGAAGCTTTCTTT | TRBV7-2 | NA | NA | TRBJ1-1
CASSEGTGPDEQYF | TGCGCCAGCAGTGAAGGGACAGGGCCTGACGAGCAGTACTTC | TRBV10-2 | TRBD1 | NA | TRBJ2-7